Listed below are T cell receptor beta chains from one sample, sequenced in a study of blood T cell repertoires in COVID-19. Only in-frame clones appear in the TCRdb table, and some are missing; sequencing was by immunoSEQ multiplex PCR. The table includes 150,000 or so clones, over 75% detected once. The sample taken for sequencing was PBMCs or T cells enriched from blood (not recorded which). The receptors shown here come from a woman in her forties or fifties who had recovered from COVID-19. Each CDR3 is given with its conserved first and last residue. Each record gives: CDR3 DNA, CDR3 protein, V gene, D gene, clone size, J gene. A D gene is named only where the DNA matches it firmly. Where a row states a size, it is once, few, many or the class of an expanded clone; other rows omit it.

CDR3 DNA: TGTGCTAGCAGCAGGGTCCTAGCGGGGGGAAAAGAGACCCAGTACTTC; CDR3 protein: CASSRVLAGGKETQYF; V gene: TRBV7-7; D gene: TRBD2; clone size: .; J gene: TRBJ2-5
CDR3 DNA: TGCGCCAGCAGCTTCGGGACTAGCCGGGACAATGAGCAGTTCTTC; CDR3 protein: CASSFGTSRDNEQFF; V gene: TRBV5-1; D gene: TRBD2; clone size: .; J gene: TRBJ2-1
CDR3 DNA: TGTGCCAGCAGAGCCCCGGCTAGCGGGAGCACCGGGGAGCTGTTTTTT; CDR3 protein: CASRAPASGSTGELFF; V gene: TRBV9; D gene: TRBD2; clone size: .; J gene: TRBJ2-2
CDR3 DNA: TGTGCCAGCAGCTCTCGTACAGGGTCTAATGAAAAACTGTTTTTT; CDR3 protein: CASSSRTGSNEKLFF; V gene: TRBV11-3; D gene: .; clone size: .; J gene: TRBJ1-4
CDR3 DNA: TGTGCCAGCAGCCAAGAATGGAGAGATAATTCACCCCTCCACTTT; CDR3 protein: CASSQEWRDNSPLHF; V gene: TRBV3-1/TRBV3-2; D gene: .; clone size: .; J gene: TRBJ1-6
CDR3 DNA: TGTGCCAGCGGACCAGCGGGGCCCTACGAGCAGTACTTC; CDR3 protein: CASGPAGPYEQYF; V gene: TRBV28; D gene: TRBD2; clone size: few; J gene: TRBJ2-7
CDR3 DNA: TGTGCCAGCAGCCCTGGTTCATTAGGACAGGGAGCGACTGAAGCTTTCTTT; CDR3 protein: CASSPGSLGQGATEAFF; V gene: TRBV11-3; D gene: TRBD1; clone size: .; J gene: TRBJ1-1
CDR3 DNA: TGCGCCAGCAGCTTGGGCCAGGGGGACACCATATATTTT; CDR3 protein: CASSLGQGDTIYF; V gene: TRBV5-1; D gene: TRBD1; clone size: .; J gene: TRBJ1-3
CDR3 DNA: TGCGCCAGCAGCCAAGTAATGGCGGCTTTCACAGATACGCAGTATTTT; CDR3 protein: CASSQVMAAFTDTQYF; V gene: TRBV4-1; D gene: .; clone size: .; J gene: TRBJ2-3
CDR3 DNA: TGTGCCAGCAGCGCCGTCGGAGGGTCCACTGAAGCTTTCTTT; CDR3 protein: CASSAVGGSTEAFF; V gene: TRBV9; D gene: .; clone size: .; J gene: TRBJ1-1
CDR3 DNA: TGTGCCAGCAGCCCTTATACAGGGAACACTGAAGCTTTCTTT; CDR3 protein: CASSPYTGNTEAFF; V gene: TRBV3-1/TRBV3-2; D gene: .; clone size: .; J gene: TRBJ1-1
CDR3 DNA: TGTGCCAGCAGCTCGGACAGGGTCTTCAATGAGCAGTTCTTC; CDR3 protein: CASSSDRVFNEQFF; V gene: TRBV5-4; D gene: TRBD1; clone size: few; J gene: TRBJ2-1
CDR3 DNA: TGTGCCAGCAGCTACAGGGGGCGGGACACTAACACCGGGGAGCTGTTTTTT; CDR3 protein: CASSYRGRDTNTGELFF; V gene: TRBV11-3; D gene: TRBD1; clone size: .; J gene: TRBJ2-2
CDR3 DNA: TGTGCCAGCTCACGATCGCCAGGACAGGGACATGGCTACACCTTC; CDR3 protein: CASSRSPGQGHGYTF; V gene: TRBV18; D gene: TRBD1; clone size: .; J gene: TRBJ1-2
CDR3 DNA: TGTGCCAGCATGGGGGGAGCCAAAAACATTCAGTACTTC; CDR3 protein: CASMGGAKNIQYF; V gene: TRBV25-1; D gene: .; clone size: few; J gene: TRBJ2-4
CDR3 DNA: TGCAGTGGCGCGGAGGACTACGAGCAGTACTTC; CDR3 protein: CSGAEDYEQYF; V gene: TRBV20-1; D gene: .; clone size: .; J gene: TRBJ2-7
CDR3 DNA: TGTGCCAGCAGTTTGACAGGGCGAGCTAACTATGGCTACACCTTC; CDR3 protein: CASSLTGRANYGYTF; V gene: TRBV28; D gene: TRBD1; clone size: many; J gene: TRBJ1-2
CDR3 DNA: TGTGCCAGCAGTGACAGGGTTGGCTCCTACGAGCAGTACTTC; CDR3 protein: CASSDRVGSYEQYF; V gene: TRBV28; D gene: TRBD1; clone size: .; J gene: TRBJ2-7
CDR3 DNA: TGTGCCAGCAGTGAAGTGGCAGGGGGAGAGACCCAGTACTTC; CDR3 protein: CASSEVAGGETQYF; V gene: TRBV2; D gene: TRBD1; clone size: .; J gene: TRBJ2-5
CDR3 DNA: TGTGCCATCATAGGGGGAGTGAACACTGAAGCTTTCTTT; CDR3 protein: CAIIGGVNTEAFF; V gene: TRBV12-3/TRBV12-4; D gene: .; clone size: .; J gene: TRBJ1-1
CDR3 DNA: TGTGCCAGTAGTATCCAGGGGCTGGGAGATACGCAGTATTTT; CDR3 protein: CASSIQGLGDTQYF; V gene: TRBV19; D gene: .; clone size: .; J gene: TRBJ2-3
CDR3 DNA: TGTGCCAGTCGAAATTCGGACAGTATGAACACTGAAGCTTTCTTT; CDR3 protein: CASRNSDSMNTEAFF; V gene: TRBV3-1/TRBV3-2; D gene: .; clone size: few; J gene: TRBJ1-1
CDR3 DNA: TGTGCCAGCAGTGAATTCATTCTGGAGGAGACCCAGTACTTC; CDR3 protein: CASSEFILEETQYF; V gene: TRBV25-1; D gene: .; clone size: .; J gene: TRBJ2-5
CDR3 DNA: TGTGCCAGCAGCTTGCCGGCGGGGAACACCGGGGAGCTGTTTTTT; CDR3 protein: CASSLPAGNTGELFF; V gene: TRBV5-4; D gene: .; clone size: .; J gene: TRBJ2-2
CDR3 DNA: TGTGCCAGCAGCTTAGATGACAGTACGCAGTATTTT; CDR3 protein: CASSLDDSTQYF; V gene: TRBV7-3; D gene: .; clone size: .; J gene: TRBJ2-3
CDR3 DNA: TGTGCCAGCAGCTTAGATCGAGGTCCCGAAAAACTGTTTTTT; CDR3 protein: CASSLDRGPEKLFF; V gene: TRBV11-3; D gene: .; clone size: .; J gene: TRBJ1-4
CDR3 DNA: TGTGCCAGCAGTGACAGGGAGGATGGCTACACCTTC; CDR3 protein: CASSDREDGYTF; V gene: TRBV2; D gene: .; clone size: .; J gene: TRBJ1-2
CDR3 DNA: TGCGCCAGCAGTGAGTCGGCCCTAGCGGGAGGGCCCAACTTACAGTTCTTC; CDR3 protein: CASSESALAGGPNLQFF; V gene: TRBV10-1; D gene: TRBD2; clone size: .; J gene: TRBJ2-1
CDR3 DNA: TGTGCCAGCAGGAGGGGGCTAGTCGAGCAGTACTTC; CDR3 protein: CASRRGLVEQYF; V gene: TRBV28; D gene: TRBD1; clone size: .; J gene: TRBJ2-7
CDR3 DNA: TGTGCCAGCAGCTGGGACAGGCGTACCGGGGAGCTGTTTTTT; CDR3 protein: CASSWDRRTGELFF; V gene: TRBV5-6; D gene: TRBD1; clone size: .; J gene: TRBJ2-2
CDR3 DNA: TGTGCCAGCAGCCCAGGACGGGGTTGGTACAATGAGCAGTTCTTC; CDR3 protein: CASSPGRGWYNEQFF; V gene: TRBV5-6; D gene: .; clone size: once; J gene: TRBJ2-1
CDR3 DNA: TGTGCCAGCACCGCTCACAGGGGAAGTGGCTACACCTTC; CDR3 protein: CASTAHRGSGYTF; V gene: TRBV27; D gene: TRBD1; clone size: .; J gene: TRBJ1-2
CDR3 DNA: TGCGCCAGCAGCCAAGATCCCGGGGCTGGGGCCAACGTCCTGACTTTC; CDR3 protein: CASSQDPGAGANVLTF; V gene: TRBV4-1; D gene: .; clone size: once; J gene: TRBJ2-6
CDR3 DNA: TGCGCCAGCAGCACCGGACTAGCGGGCAACACCGGGGAGCTGTTTTTT; CDR3 protein: CASSTGLAGNTGELFF; V gene: TRBV5-1; D gene: TRBD2; clone size: .; J gene: TRBJ2-2
CDR3 DNA: TGTGCCAGCAGCTCCGGGACAGGGGGCGTACGCACCGGGGAGCTGTTTTTT; CDR3 protein: CASSSGTGGVRTGELFF; V gene: TRBV5-8; D gene: TRBD1; clone size: .; J gene: TRBJ2-2
CDR3 DNA: TGCGCCAGCAGCTGGGGACTAGCGGGTGGATACGAGCAGTACTTC; CDR3 protein: CASSWGLAGGYEQYF; V gene: TRBV5-1; D gene: TRBD2; clone size: .; J gene: TRBJ2-7
CDR3 DNA: TGTGCCAGCAGTAAACAGGGAGCCGGGGAGCTGTTTTTT; CDR3 protein: CASSKQGAGELFF; V gene: TRBV6-5; D gene: .; clone size: .; J gene: TRBJ2-2
CDR3 DNA: TGTGCCAGCAGTTATAGGACAGGCTACACCGGGGAGCTGTTTTTT; CDR3 protein: CASSYRTGYTGELFF; V gene: TRBV11-3; D gene: TRBD1; clone size: .; J gene: TRBJ2-2
CDR3 DNA: TGTGCCAGCTCGGCGGCCGAAGTCTACACCTTC; CDR3 protein: CASSAAEVYTF; V gene: TRBV18; D gene: .; clone size: .; J gene: TRBJ1-2
CDR3 DNA: TGTGCCAGCAGCTTACAAGGCAGGGGGAGTGGGGCCAACGTCCTGACTTTC; CDR3 protein: CASSLQGRGSGANVLTF; V gene: TRBV7-6; D gene: TRBD1; clone size: .; J gene: TRBJ2-6
CDR3 DNA: TGCGCCAGCAGCTTGGAAGTGACAGGGATTGGAGAGACCCAGTACTTC; CDR3 protein: CASSLEVTGIGETQYF; V gene: TRBV5-1; D gene: TRBD1; clone size: few; J gene: TRBJ2-5
CDR3 DNA: TGCAGTGCTAGTGCGGGAACTAGCGGGATACGGGAGCAGTTCTTC; CDR3 protein: CSASAGTSGIREQFF; V gene: TRBV20-1; D gene: TRBD2; clone size: .; J gene: TRBJ2-1
CDR3 DNA: TGTGCCAGCAGCTCCGCGGGGCCCTTGAACTTT; CDR3 protein: CASSSAGPLNF; V gene: TRBV7-9; D gene: .; clone size: .; J gene: TRBJ1-6
CDR3 DNA: TGTGCCAGCAGCTTAGCGACGGGACAGGGAAATTCACCCCTCCACTTT; CDR3 protein: CASSLATGQGNSPLHF; V gene: TRBV7-8; D gene: TRBD1; clone size: .; J gene: TRBJ1-6
CDR3 DNA: TGCGCCAGCAGCCAAGTTGGGAGGGACTCGAAGGGCACTGAAGCTTTCTTT; CDR3 protein: CASSQVGRDSKGTEAFF; V gene: TRBV4-1; D gene: .; clone size: .; J gene: TRBJ1-1
CDR3 DNA: TGTGCCAGCAGCTTGGATGGACAGTTGGGATCACCCCTCCACTTT; CDR3 protein: CASSLDGQLGSPLHF; V gene: TRBV5-5; D gene: .; clone size: .; J gene: TRBJ1-6
CDR3 DNA: TGTGCCAGCAGCTTAGCGCCGCAGGGATCGAGCTCTGGGGCCAACGTCCTGACTTTC; CDR3 protein: CASSLAPQGSSSGANVLTF; V gene: TRBV7-6; D gene: .; clone size: .; J gene: TRBJ2-6
CDR3 DNA: TGTGCCAGCAGGGCAGATGACAGGGATTCTTGGGGCTACACCTTC; CDR3 protein: CASRADDRDSWGYTF; V gene: TRBV6-5; D gene: TRBD1; clone size: .; J gene: TRBJ1-2
CDR3 DNA: TGTGCCAGCAGGGACAGGGGGCGATTGGAGACCCAGTACTTC; CDR3 protein: CASRDRGRLETQYF; V gene: TRBV6-6; D gene: TRBD1; clone size: once; J gene: TRBJ2-5
CDR3 DNA: TGCGCCAGCAGCTTGGAGCAGGGGATCTCCTACAATGAGCAGTTCTTC; CDR3 protein: CASSLEQGISYNEQFF; V gene: TRBV5-1; D gene: .; clone size: few; J gene: TRBJ2-1
CDR3 DNA: TGTGCCAGCAGCTTGGAAGTGAGACAGGAGATTAACTATGGCTACACCTTC; CDR3 protein: CASSLEVRQEINYGYTF; V gene: TRBV5-6; D gene: .; clone size: once; J gene: TRBJ1-2
CDR3 DNA: TGTGCCTGGAGTCCGGGTATGGCGGAGCGAGAGACCCAGTACTTC; CDR3 protein: CAWSPGMAERETQYF; V gene: TRBV30; D gene: .; clone size: .; J gene: TRBJ2-5
CDR3 DNA: TGTGCCAGCAGCCAAGGCAGGGCAGCTGGAAACACCATATATTTT; CDR3 protein: CASSQGRAAGNTIYF; V gene: TRBV14; D gene: .; clone size: .; J gene: TRBJ1-3
CDR3 DNA: TGTGCCAGCAGCCGGGACAGTTACTACGAGCAGTACTTC; CDR3 protein: CASSRDSYYEQYF; V gene: TRBV5-5; D gene: TRBD1; clone size: once; J gene: TRBJ2-7
CDR3 DNA: TGCGCCAGCAGTCAGCCGGGACAGGGACCCCCCGGCACAGATACGCAGTATTTT; CDR3 protein: CASSQPGQGPPGTDTQYF; V gene: TRBV23-1; D gene: TRBD1; clone size: .; J gene: TRBJ2-3
CDR3 DNA: TGTGCCAGCAGCTTAGGGGGAGTCACCGGGGAGCTGTTTTTT; CDR3 protein: CASSLGGVTGELFF; V gene: TRBV11-2; D gene: .; clone size: once; J gene: TRBJ2-2
CDR3 DNA: TGCGCCAGCAGCCAAGGATCCGGGACAGACTCCTACGAGCAGTACTTC; CDR3 protein: CASSQGSGTDSYEQYF; V gene: TRBV4-1; D gene: TRBD1; clone size: medium-sized; J gene: TRBJ2-7
CDR3 DNA: TGTGCCAGCAGCCCCCGGGACAGGGGGCCTAATGAAAAACTGTTTTTT; CDR3 protein: CASSPRDRGPNEKLFF; V gene: TRBV4-2; D gene: TRBD1; clone size: .; J gene: TRBJ1-4
CDR3 DNA: TGTGCCAGTAGTGTACAGGGTACGTACACTGAAGCTTTCTTT; CDR3 protein: CASSVQGTYTEAFF; V gene: TRBV19; D gene: .; clone size: few; J gene: TRBJ1-1
CDR3 DNA: TGTGCCAGCAGCCAAGATCCCGACGAGCAGTACTTC; CDR3 protein: CASSQDPDEQYF; V gene: TRBV3-1/TRBV3-2; D gene: .; clone size: .; J gene: TRBJ2-7